One sample yielded the 13 T cell receptor beta chains listed below, sequenced in a study of cytomegalovirus exposure and HLA in healthy donors. Clones were read by immunoSEQ multiplex PCR, and TCRdb kept only the in-frame ones, dropping some. The data hold a few hundred thousand clones, with approximately 88% observed a single time. Sequenced material: PBMCs. All receptors derive from a woman aged 25 to 39 in good health and CMV-seropositive.

The chain carries TRBV5-4 and TRBJ1-2, with D uncertain. V was clipped by 2 bases and J by 0 bases, with 8 bases between them. The CDR3 consists of 14 residues. Germline-derived CDR1 and CDR2 are SGHNT and YYREEE (reference sequence). The CDR3 loop reads CASSFLEANYGYTF. In nucleotides, the CDR3 is TGTGCCAGCAGCTTTTTAGAAGCTAACTATGGCTACACCTTC.

The rearrangement joins TRBV29-1 to TRBJ1-3; tentative D call: TRBD1 (5 bases). V shed 6 bases and J shed 3 bases, with 9 bases lying between them. The germline gives CDR1 SQVTM, CDR2 ANQGSEA. The length of the CDR3 is 12 residues. The CDR3 reads CSVQGGGNTIYF. In DNA, the CDR3 is TGCAGCGTCCAGGGAGGTGGAAACACCATATATTTT.

The rearrangement links TRBV13 to TRBJ2-3; 13 nucleotides align to TRBD2. Germline assignment: CDR1 PRHDT and CDR2 FYEKMQ (reference sequence). The CDR3 runs 16 residues. Unmatched junction bases numbered 4, after V lost 5 bases and J lost 2 bases. The CDR3 DNA reads as TGTGCCAGCAGCCCGGGGACTAGCGGGAACACAGATACGCAGTATTTT. Amino acid sequence: CASSPGTSGNTDTQYF.

The chain recombines TRBV4-3 with TRBJ1-2, with D maybe TRBD1 (6 bases). Deletions cut 2 bases from V and 0 bases from J, with 19 bases between. Germline lookup yields CDR1 LGHNA and CDR2 YSLEER. This CDR3 comprises 18 residues. CDR3 nucleotides: TGCGCCAGCAGCCAATATGGGAGCCAGGGGTTGACTAACTATGGCTACACCTTC. Translating it yields CASSQYGSQGLTNYGYTF.

The chain recombines TRBV4-1 with TRBJ2-6, with 9 bases fitting TRBD1. V shed 2 bases and J 2 bases; nucleotides not matched to a gene: 10. Germline V gene sequence: CDR1 MGHRA, CDR2 YSYEKL. The length of the CDR3 is 19 residues. This CDR3 reads CASSQFIPGQGAGANVLTF. The CDR3 nucleotides read TGCGCCAGCAGCCAATTTATCCCGGGACAGGGAGCTGGGGCCAACGTCCTGACTTTC.

The chain couples TRBV27 to TRBJ2-3, with 9 bases lining up with TRBD2. The CDR3 is made up of 14 amino acids. V shed 3 bases and J 6 bases; nucleotides not matched to a gene: 4. The germline V gene encodes CDR1 MNHEY and CDR2 SMNVEV (reference sequence). The CDR3 region is CASSFSLAGDTQYF. Written as DNA, the CDR3 is TGTGCCAGCAGTTTCAGTCTAGCGGGGGATACGCAGTATTTT.

The gene calls are TRBV6-1 and TRBJ2-5; the D is unclear. Trimming took off 2 bases at V and 1 base at J, with 11 bases between the two ends. The CDR3 is 15 amino acids. Germline-derived CDR1 and CDR2 are MNHNS and SASEGT. CDR3 sequence (DNA): TGTGCCAGCAGTGAAAACGGGCAACTCCAAGAGACCCAGTACTTC. Its protein product is CASSENGQLQETQYF.

The chain joins TRBV6-6 to TRBJ2-1; possible D gene TRBD2, 6 bases. Trimming pared 6 bases from V and 4 bases from J, leaving 16 bases between. The CDR3 covers 15 residues. Germline CDR1 MNHNY, CDR2 SVGAGI (reference sequence). For the CDR3, the DNA is TGTGCCAGCAGGCGACGGGGGTCGGAGTACAATGAGCAGTTCTTC. It specifies CASRRRGSEYNEQFF.

The DNA for the CDR3 is TGCGCCAGCAGCTTGTCAGGTGTTTCGAACACTGAAGCTTTCTTT. Its protein is CASSLSGVSNTEAFF. This rearrangement joins TRBV5-1 to TRBJ1-1; no reliable D call. CDR3 length: 15 amino acids. Trimming removed 1 base from V and 1 base from J, with 11 bases in between. Looked up from germline, CDR1 is SGHRS and CDR2 is YFSETQ.

This clone was detected a few times. CDR3 bases: TGCGCCAGCAGTGAGCCTCGGACAGCTGGCGAGCAGTACTTC. Encoded protein: CASSEPRTAGEQYF. V and J are TRBV10-1 and TRBJ2-7, with TRBD1 as a possible D gene (6 bases). V lost 2 bases, J lost 6 bases, and 14 bases lay in between. This CDR3 has 14 residues. Germline CDR1 and CDR2: WNHNN and SYGVQD (reference sequence).

The V call is TRBV4-1, the J call TRBJ1-1; TRBD1 might be the D (5 bases). Trimming removed 5 bases at V and 4 bases at J, with 17 bases between. CDR3 size: 15 residues. CDR1 and CDR2 from the germline V gene are MGHRA and YSYEKL. The CDR3 protein is CASSREGSAFTEAFF. The CDR3 DNA is TGCGCCAGCAGCAGGGAGGGGTCAGCCTTCACTGAAGCTTTCTTT.

The genes are TRBV6-1 and TRBJ1-2, with 10 nucleotides matching TRBD1. This CDR3 is 15 amino acids long. With 4 bases clipped from V and 3 bases from J, the junction kept 5 bases outside the gene matches. Germline lookup yields CDR1 MNHNS and CDR2 SASEGT. The CDR3 region has the DNA TGTGCCAGCAGTGGTAGACAGGGGGCGGACTATGGCTACACCTTC. This translates into CASSGRQGADYGYTF.

This sequence joins TRBV30 and TRBJ2-7; either TRBD1 or TRBD2 may supply D (5 bases each). Per germline, CDR1 GTSNPN and CDR2 SVGIG (reference sequence). This CDR3 contains 13 residues. V was shortened by 6 bases and J by 1 base, with 13 bases between the two germline ends. This CDR3 reads CACSQGVSYEQYF. DNA for the CDR3: TGTGCCTGTTCGCAGGGAGTGTCCTACGAGCAGTACTTC.